This TCR beta chain was obtained from a study of cytotoxic CD8 clonotypes in ibrutinib-treated CLL. Profiling relied on immunoSEQ multiplex PCR, and the TCRdb table lists in-frame clones only, not all of them. The sample consists of 300,000 to 350,000 clones, roughly 79% of them appearing once. Sequences were derived from PBMCs, sampled before ibrutinib treatment. The receptor comes from a human donor with chronic lymphocytic leukemia.

The CDR3 region has the DNA TGTGCCTGGAGAACCGACTCTTCCGGAACAGATACGCAGTATTTT. Protein sequence: CAWRTDSSGTDTQYF. The chain couples TRBV30 to TRBJ2-3; D uncertain. V was shortened by 3 bases and J by 3 bases, with 16 bases between the two germline ends. The germline gives CDR1 GTSNPN, CDR2 SVGIG (reference sequence). CDR3 length: 15 residues.